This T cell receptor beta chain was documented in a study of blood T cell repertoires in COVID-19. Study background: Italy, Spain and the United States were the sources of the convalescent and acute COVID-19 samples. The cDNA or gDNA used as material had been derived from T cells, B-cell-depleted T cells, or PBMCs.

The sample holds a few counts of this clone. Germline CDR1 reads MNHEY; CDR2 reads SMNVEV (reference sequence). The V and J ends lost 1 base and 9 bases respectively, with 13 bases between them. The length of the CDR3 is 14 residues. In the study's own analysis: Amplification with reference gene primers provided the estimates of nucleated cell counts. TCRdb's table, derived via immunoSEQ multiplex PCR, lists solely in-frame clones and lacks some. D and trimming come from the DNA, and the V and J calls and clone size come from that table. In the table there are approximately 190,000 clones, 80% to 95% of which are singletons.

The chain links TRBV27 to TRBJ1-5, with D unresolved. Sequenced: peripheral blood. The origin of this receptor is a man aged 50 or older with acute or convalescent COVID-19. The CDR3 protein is CASSLFGVAGPQHF. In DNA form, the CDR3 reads TGTGCCAGCAGTTTATTCGGGGTGGCGGGGCCCCAGCATTTT.